Listed here are 16 T cell receptor beta chains from one sample, sequenced in a study of shared clonotypes between healthy human individuals. Sequenced by immunoSEQ multiplex PCR; TCRdb stores in-frame clones only, minus some. The sample records hundreds of thousands of clones, 75% to 85% being singletons. Sample: PBMCs. Receptors were obtained from a woman between 35 and 50 years old in good health. Some clones in this sample may be carry-over from other donors' samples.

This clone turned up a few times. J is TRBJ2-7 and V is TRBV25-1; D gene ambiguous. This CDR3 has 15 amino acids. Trimming took 1 base from V and 3 from J, leaving 13 bases between them. Germline V gives CDR1 MGHDK, CDR2 SYGVNS. The CDR3 DNA is TGTGCCAGCAGTGAATCACGGGTCCCCCACTACGAGCAGTACTTC. Translating it yields CASSESRVPHYEQYF.

V is TRBV30 and J is TRBJ1-5; D is uncertain. This CDR3 contains 17 residues. Deletions cut 0 bases from V and 3 bases from J, with 18 bases between. CDR1 and CDR2 (germline): GTSNPN, SVGIG (reference sequence). For the CDR3, the DNA is TGTGCCTGGAGTGTTTCCTACCAGACGGTGTTCAATCAGCCCCAGCATTTT. It encodes CAWSVSYQTVFNQPQHF.

The rearrangement uses TRBV11-2 and TRBJ2-3, with D unclear. This CDR3 contains 11 residues. Germline V gene lookup returns CDR1 SGHAT and CDR2 FQNNGV. With 2 bases removed from V and 4 bases from J, the gap between germline ends came to 1 base. CDR3 nucleotide sequence: TGTGCCAGCAGCTTATCAGATACGCAGTATTTT. Translation: CASSLSDTQYF. Full variable domain (rest looked up from reference TRBV11-2 and TRBJ2-3): EAGVAQSPRYKIIEKRQSVAFWCNPISGHATLYWYQQILGQGPKLLIQFQNNGVVDDSQLPKDRFSAERLKGVDSTLKIQPAKLEDSAVYLCASSLSDTQYFGPGTRLTVL.

CDR3 in amino acids: CASSSPAGTGTREQFF. The DNA for the CDR3 is TGTGCCAGCAGTTCCCCCGCCGGGACAGGGACGAGGGAGCAGTTCTTC. The chain carries TRBV27 and TRBJ2-1; 9 bases are a match to TRBD1. The CDR3 consists of 16 residues. V lost 4 bases to trimming and J lost 10 bases; unmatched junction nucleotides: 14. Germline assignment: CDR1 MNHEY and CDR2 SMNVEV (reference sequence).

The genes are TRBV28 and TRBJ2-3; D perhaps matches TRBD2 (6 bases). The germline V and J ends were trimmed by 5 bases and 1 base, with 10 bases remaining between them. Germline assignment: CDR1 MDHEN and CDR2 SYDVKM. The CDR3 contains 14 residues. The CDR3 loop reads CASSRLVGTDTQYF. Written as DNA, the CDR3 is TGTGCCAGCAGTCGACTAGTTGGCACAGATACGCAGTATTTT.

The rearrangement uses TRBV23-1 and TRBJ2-7; 7 positions match TRBD1. TRBV23-1 counts as an open reading frame of uncertain function. The CDR3 has 18 residues. V was clipped by 6 bases and J by 4 bases; unmatched bases: 21. CDR3 region: CASSLAARGNFMGYEQYF. CDR3 DNA sequence: TGCGCCAGCAGCCTTGCCGCCAGGGGGAACTTTATGGGGTACGAGCAGTACTTC.

The chain uses TRBV15 and TRBJ1-1; D is undetermined. The CDR3 spans 11 residues. Trimming left V 1 base short and J 12 bases short, with 9 bases between. The V gene's germline CDR1 is LNHNV and CDR2 YYDKDF (reference sequence). The CDR3: CATSRGRTTFF. The CDR3 DNA reads TGTGCCACCAGCAGAGGAAGGACGACTTTCTTT.

The V gene is TRBV5-1, the J gene TRBJ2-1; 7 nucleotides match TRBD2. Trimming at V came to 4 bases and at J to 4 bases, leaving 8 bases not matched to a gene. The CDR3 has 15 amino acids. The germline V gene has CDR1 SGHRS and CDR2 YFSETQ. Written as DNA, the CDR3 is TGCGCCAGCAGCCCGGGGACTACGGGGTACAATGAGCAGTTCTTC. It yields the protein CASSPGTTGYNEQFF.

The gene calls are TRBV6-6 and TRBJ1-2; D gene unclear. Germline loops: CDR1 MNHNY, CDR2 SVGAGI (reference sequence). The CDR3 covers 13 residues. Between the trimmed V and J ends, which lost 2 bases and 4 bases, there was a span of 8 bases. The chain's CDR3 is CASSYRAGYGYTF. The CDR3 nucleotides read TGTGCCAGCAGTTACAGGGCCGGCTATGGCTACACCTTC.

The genes are TRBV6-5 and TRBJ2-3; D is possibly TRBD2 (6 bases). The CDR3 loop spans 14 amino acids. Germline assignment: CDR1 MNHEY and CDR2 SVGAGI. V was shortened by 7 bases and J by 1 base, with 12 bases between the two germline ends. CDR3 sequence (DNA): TGTGCCAGCAATCCGGGAGTGGGCACAGATACGCAGTATTTT. This sequence encodes CASNPGVGTDTQYF.

This clone was seen a handful of times. This chain joins TRBV11-2 and TRBJ1-2; a possible D gene is TRBD1 (5 bases). Between the trimmed V and J ends, which lost 5 bases and 5 bases, there was a span of 21 bases. The length of the CDR3 is 16 residues. CDR1 is SGHAT, CDR2 FQNNGV, per germline. The CDR3 loop reads CASSPSFPGDRYGYTF. CDR3 bases: TGTGCCAGCAGCCCGAGTTTTCCAGGCGACAGATATGGCTACACCTTC.

V usage is TRBV25-1 and J usage is TRBJ2-1; 12 nucleotides align to TRBD2. The V gene's germline CDR1 is MGHDK and CDR2 SYGVNS. The CDR3 has 15 residues. V lost 5 bases and J lost 4; bases outside the gene matches: 3. Here the CDR3 reads CASSHLAGGYNEQFF. Written as DNA, the CDR3 is TGTGCCAGCAGTCACCTAGCGGGAGGGTACAATGAGCAGTTCTTC.

Points on this clone: A far larger clone is off by one base, so a read error is likely. This chain uses TRBV13 with TRBJ1-1, with D uncertain. The CDR3 has 13 residues. Germline values: CDR1 PRHDT, CDR2 FYEKMQ (reference sequence). V gave up 1 base and J gave up 1 base, with 4 bases separating them. The CDR3 coding sequence is TGTGCCAGCAGCTTAGACAGGAACACTGAAGCTTTCTTT. It encodes CASSLDRNTEAFF.

V gene TRBV29-1 combines with J gene TRBJ2-5; D call uncertain. The V gene's germline CDR1 is SQVTM and CDR2 ANQGSEA. Trimming cost V 6 bases and J 5 bases, with 16 bases left between them. CDR3 length: 13 amino acids. CDR3 region: CSVPIPGGETQYF. The CDR3 DNA follows: TGCAGCGTCCCCATACCGGGCGGTGAGACCCAGTACTTC.

The chain links TRBV4-3 to TRBJ2-2, with D perhaps matching TRBD1 or TRBD2 (6 bases each). The CDR3 spans 17 residues. The ends were cut back, 0 bases at V and 9 bases at J, with 20 bases in the middle. Looked up from germline, CDR1 is LGHNA and CDR2 is YSLEER. In nucleotides, the CDR3 is TGCGCCAGCAGCCAAGATGGAGCGGAAGGGGGGTTCCGGGAGCTGTTTTTT. Amino acids: CASSQDGAEGGFRELFF.

The rearrangement links TRBV6-6 to TRBJ2-7, with TRBD2 identical over 7 bases. V shed 6 bases, J shed 0 bases, and the junction held 8 bases outside the gene matches. This CDR3 region has 15 residues. Germline values: CDR1 MNHNY, CDR2 SVGAGI (reference sequence). The CDR3 coding sequence is TGTGCCAGCAGGTGGTCCCTAGCGGACTCCTACGAGCAGTACTTC. Translating gives CASRWSLADSYEQYF.